The present TCR beta chain was sequenced within a study of blood T cell repertoires in COVID-19 (dated by TCRdb to about 2020). For the wider study: Samples from collaborators originated in the United States, Italy and Spain and spanned both the acute and convalescent phases of COVID-19. The prospective study material was composed of cDNA or gDNA derived from T cells, B-cell-depleted T cells, or PBMCs. Subjects who had been exposed to COVID-19, were actively infected with it, or had recovered from it provided the deeply sampled blood TCRbeta repertoires that made up the dataset. The repertoires were made available in a free public database intended to serve as a resource for research on the immune response to SARS-CoV-2. The samples were drawn from the first 160 participants of the ongoing ImmuneRACE study and from about 1,200 subjects provided by 6 global collaborators. The sample metadata nearly always contained a de-identified subject ID, COVID-19 status, age in years and sex. Where HLA class I and class II types were available, the types were taken from metadata supplied by the sample provider, not from assay-based typing.

There are 13 amino acids in the CDR3, from cysteine to phenylalanine inclusive. Only the CDR3 DNA is retained, 39 bases long and in frame from the first base. Trimming costs V 0 bases and J 8 bases, and their ends lie 13 bases apart. From the germline V gene (reference sequence), CDR1 is GTSNPN and CDR2 is SVGIG. TCRbeta CDR3 regions were amplified from genomic DNA by means of the immunoSEQ Assay, a bias-controlled multiplex PCR. On the study's bioinformatics: Nucleated cell counts per sample were estimated from amplification of reference gene primers within the assay. Sequence reads were collapsed and filtered to measure the absolute abundance of every unique TCRbeta CDR3 rearrangement. For each sample, productive Simpson clonality was calculated as the square root of Simpson's diversity index over productive rearrangements. TCRdb took this table from immuneACCESS and kept in-frame rearrangements with V and J called. Such tables lack part of the clones; where checked against another copy, unresolved V genes explain under half of the gap, and the rest is unexplained. The V and J calls and the clone size are those of that table, but D and trimming were determined from the DNA. The sample includes over 25,000 clones, with 90% observed a single time. 1.5% to 2% of the sample comes from the top ten.

Broader findings and caveats from the paper: The quantity of clinical and demographic metadata differed by source and by participant and was supplied without curation.

Collaborating institutions collected whole blood in K2EDTA tubes following their own protocols. For TCRbeta analysis, collaborator samples were shipped as frozen whole blood, as isolated PBMCs, or as DNA extracted from either sample type. A note on this clone: Its antigen remains undetermined. Base qualities are missing; no much larger clone stands one base away.

The TCR was taken from a woman in her sixties or seventies with active COVID-19. The chain was built from TRBV30 and TRBJ1-2; no confident D gene assignment can be made. Sequences were obtained from peripheral blood. CDR3 protein: CAWSVKGGMGYTF. In nucleotide form, the sequence is TGTGCCTGGAGTGTAAAGGGAGGGATGGGCTACACCTTC.